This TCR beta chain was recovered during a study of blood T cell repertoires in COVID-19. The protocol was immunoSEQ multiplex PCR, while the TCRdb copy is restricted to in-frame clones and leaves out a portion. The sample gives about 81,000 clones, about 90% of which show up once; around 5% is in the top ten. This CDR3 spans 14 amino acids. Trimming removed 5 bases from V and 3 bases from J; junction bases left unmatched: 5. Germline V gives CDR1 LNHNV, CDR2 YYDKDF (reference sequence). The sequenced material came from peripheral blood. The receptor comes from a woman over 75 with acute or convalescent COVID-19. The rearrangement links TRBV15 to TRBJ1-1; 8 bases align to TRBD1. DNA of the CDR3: TGTGCCACCAGCGACAGGGGACCCTACACTGAAGCTTTCTTT. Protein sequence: CATSDRGPYTEAFF.